These T cell receptor beta chains were read from a single sample in a study of T cell responses to AZD1222 COVID-19 vaccine. Sequenced by immunoSEQ multiplex PCR; TCRdb stores in-frame clones only, minus some. This sample yields about 120,000 clones, of which more than 85% are seen a single time; 4% to 6% belongs to the top ten. This specimen was peripheral blood, taken 28 days after the second AZD1222 dose. The receptors were gathered from an adult who received the AZD1222 COVID-19 vaccine. Each CDR3 is given with its conserved first and last residue. Fields, in order: V gene, CDR3 protein.

v_call: TRBV6-1
cdr3_aa: CASSESTGIIDGYTF

v_call: TRBV13
cdr3_aa: CASDPLILNTEAFF

v_call: TRBV6-5
cdr3_aa: CASSYSTFGTNEQYF

v_call: TRBV19
cdr3_aa: CASSRFSNQETQYF

v_call: TRBV7-9
cdr3_aa: CASSYGGPANEKLFF

v_call: TRBV7-9
cdr3_aa: CASSPPGGGRFTDTQYF

v_call: TRBV2
cdr3_aa: CASSESPNGAFF

v_call: TRBV5-6
cdr3_aa: CASSSRPIGYTF

v_call: TRBV4-3
cdr3_aa: CASSQDIPGKNGYTF

v_call: TRBV11-2
cdr3_aa: CASSRGQVDTGELFF

v_call: TRBV7-6
cdr3_aa: CASSLFPRGQDTQYF

v_call: TRBV2
cdr3_aa: CASGQEGTHYGYTF

v_call: TRBV18
cdr3_aa: CASSPAGGAYEQYF

v_call: TRBV18
cdr3_aa: CASSPEAGGRSEQYF

v_call: TRBV19
cdr3_aa: CASPTPNTGELFF

v_call: TRBV19
cdr3_aa: CASSIDHPRGEQFF

v_call: TRBV7-2
cdr3_aa: CASSLTANSRTYEQYF

v_call: TRBV9
cdr3_aa: CASSVAVQNEAFF

v_call: TRBV19
cdr3_aa: CASSVPGRSYGYTF